The rows below give T cell receptor beta chains drawn from one sample of a study of blood T cell repertoires in COVID-19. Profiled with immunoSEQ multiplex PCR; TCRdb holds only in-frame clones, not every one. The table records about 170,000 clones, 80% to 90% of them present only once. The specimen was peripheral blood. These TCRs come from a woman aged 55-69 years with COVID-19, enrolled during active disease. Each CDR3 is given with its conserved first and last residue. A D gene is named only where the DNA matches it firmly. Only part of the rows carry a size: once, few, many, or a class if the clone is expanded.

>NA|TRBV11-3|TRBJ2-1|TRBD2
CASSFRGLAGYNEQFF
TGTGCCAGCAGCTTTAGGGGACTAGCGGGCTACAATGAGCAGTTCTTC
>NA|TRBV4-3|TRBJ2-7|TRBD1
CASSQARQGGLYEQYF
TGCGCCAGCAGCCAAGCTCGACAGGGGGGGCTCTACGAGCAGTACTTC
>NA|TRBV18|TRBJ2-1|TRBD1
CASSPPGGQASLF
TGTGCCAGCTCACCCCCTGGGGGACAGGCCTCGCTCTTC
>NA|TRBV5-1|TRBJ2-7|NA
CASSLSQGPYEQYF
TGCGCCAGCAGCTTGTCCCAGGGGCCCTACGAGCAGTACTTC
>once|TRBV6-1|TRBJ1-1|NA
CASSEGRNTEAFF
TGTGCCAGCAGTGAAGGCAGGAACACTGAAGCTTTCTTT
>NA|TRBV19|TRBJ2-5|TRBD1
CASRKGQALQETQYF
TGTGCCAGTAGGAAGGGACAGGCCCTCCAAGAGACCCAGTACTTC
>NA|TRBV10-1|TRBJ1-1|NA
CASSESRGGPKPEAFF
TGCGCCAGCAGTGAGTCGAGGGGGGGGCCTAAACCTGAAGCTTTCTTT
>few|TRBV4-1|TRBJ2-7|TRBD1
CASSQDPFLRDRHNEQYF
TGCGCCAGCAGCCAAGATCCATTCCTCCGGGACAGACACAACGAGCAGTACTTC
>once|TRBV7-3|TRBJ2-1|TRBD2
CASSLGAGGANEQFF
TGTGCCAGCAGCTTAGGAGCGGGAGGTGCAAATGAGCAGTTCTTC
>NA|TRBV19|TRBJ2-2|TRBD2
CASFEGRAGTGYAGELFF
TGTGCCAGTTTTGAGGGCCGAGCGGGAACCGGGTACGCCGGGGAGCTGTTTTTT
>NA|TRBV19|TRBJ2-2|TRBD1
CASRRQGWAGELFF
TGTGCCAGTCGTCGACAGGGGTGGGCCGGGGAGCTGTTTTTT
>NA|TRBV19|TRBJ1-1|TRBD1
CASSNTGGGMNTEAFF
TGTGCCAGTAGTAATACAGGGGGGGGTATGAACACTGAAGCTTTCTTT
>NA|TRBV6-5|TRBJ1-2|NA
CASSLQVAGYGYTF
TGTGCCAGCAGTTTGCAGGTGGCAGGCTATGGCTACACCTTC
>once|TRBV2|TRBJ1-2|TRBD1
CASSENRGEGGYTF
TGTGCCAGCAGTGAAAACAGGGGAGAAGGTGGCTACACCTTC
>NA|TRBV4-3|TRBJ1-4|NA
CASSPDLGAGRLFF
TGCGCCAGCAGCCCCGACCTGGGCGCAGGTAGACTGTTTTTT
>NA|TRBV3-1/TRBV3-2|TRBJ2-7|NA
CASSAPGLRVEQYF
TGTGCCAGCAGTGCACCGGGACTGCGGGTCGAGCAGTACTTC
>NA|TRBV19|TRBJ1-2|NA
CASSITGRNYGYTF
TGTGCCAGTAGTATTACAGGTCGTAACTATGGCTACACCTTC
>NA|TRBV11-2|TRBJ2-1|NA
CASSLEWADTYNEQFF
TGTGCCAGCAGCTTAGAGTGGGCAGATACCTACAATGAGCAGTTCTTC
>NA|TRBV4-2|TRBJ2-3|TRBD2
CASSPSGASGSPNTDTQYF
TGTGCCAGCAGCCCTTCGGGCGCTAGCGGGAGCCCCAACACAGATACGCAGTATTTT
>once|TRBV6-5|TRBJ1-3|NA
CASSKTHPGNTIYF
TGTGCCAGCAGTAAGACCCACCCCGGGAACACCATATATTTT
>NA|TRBV7-8|TRBJ2-7|NA
CASSKTDKSYEQYF
TGTGCCAGCAGCAAGACAGATAAATCCTACGAGCAGTACTTC
>NA|TRBV10-3|TRBJ2-7|TRBD1
CAVGTGAHEQYF
TGTGCCGTGGGGACAGGGGCGCACGAGCAGTACTTC
>NA|TRBV2|TRBJ1-2|TRBD1
CASSPGQVNYGYTF
TGTGCCAGCAGCCCGGGACAGGTTAACTATGGCTACACCTTC
>NA|TRBV7-3|TRBJ2-2|TRBD2
CASNPRGPSGGGFNTGELFF
TGTGCCAGCAACCCGCGTGGGCCTAGCGGGGGGGGATTCAACACCGGGGAGCTGTTTTTT
>NA|TRBV2|TRBJ1-1|NA
CASSEVLEAFF
TGTGCCAGCAGTGAGGTACTTGAAGCTTTCTTT
>NA|TRBV5-4|TRBJ2-2|NA
CASSLEPGDTGELFF
TGTGCCAGCAGCTTGGAGCCGGGTGACACCGGGGAGCTGTTTTTT
>NA|TRBV10-3|TRBJ1-2|NA
CAISESGQSFLGYTF
TGTGCCATCAGTGAGTCCGGACAGTCCTTTCTTGGCTACACCTTC
>few|TRBV7-9|TRBJ2-1|NA
CASSLSGSTEQFF
TGTGCCAGCAGCTTATCAGGGTCTACGGAGCAGTTCTTC
>NA|TRBV7-9|TRBJ2-4|NA
CASSLNPQGLAKNIQYF
TGTGCCAGCAGCCTAAACCCCCAGGGGCTAGCCAAAAACATTCAGTACTTC
>NA|TRBV5-1|TRBJ2-7|TRBD2
CASSLRLAGDYEQYF
TGCGCCAGCAGCTTGAGGCTAGCGGGAGACTACGAGCAGTACTTC
>NA|TRBV18|TRBJ1-3|NA
CASSPRDTISGNTIYF
TGTGCCAGCTCACCACGGGACACGATCTCTGGAAACACCATATATTTT
>NA|TRBV7-9|TRBJ1-2|TRBD1
CASSPGQGIVYGYTF
TGTGCCAGCAGCCCAGGACAGGGGATCGTCTATGGCTACACCTTC
>NA|TRBV6-5|TRBJ1-2|NA
CAGGDTVDYGYTF
TGTGCCGGGGGGGACACCGTAGACTATGGCTACACCTTC
>few|TRBV11-2|TRBJ2-6|TRBD1
CASSLTGGHGSGANVLTF
TGTGCCAGCAGCTTAACAGGGGGCCATGGCTCTGGGGCCAACGTCCTGACTTTC
>NA|TRBV4-1|TRBJ2-1|NA
CASSQGPGPSSYNEQFF
TGCGCCAGCAGCCAAGGTCCCGGCCCTAGCTCCTACAATGAGCAGTTCTTC
>NA|TRBV9|TRBJ2-6|NA
CASSDRVTGANVLTF
TGTGCCAGCAGCGACAGGGTGACTGGGGCCAACGTCCTGACTTTC
>NA|TRBV19|TRBJ2-3|TRBD2
CASSKVGAGETTDTQYF
TGTGCCAGTAGTAAGGTGGGAGCGGGAGAGACCACAGATACGCAGTATTTT
>NA|TRBV4-3|TRBJ1-2|NA
CASSQGGGTVVSYGYTF
TGCGCCAGCAGCCAAGGAGGCGGGACGGTGGTTTCGTATGGCTACACCTTC
>NA|TRBV18|TRBJ1-5|NA
CASSPFPSGSNQPQHF
TGTGCCAGCTCACCATTCCCCTCTGGCAGCAATCAGCCCCAGCATTTT
>NA|TRBV4-3|TRBJ2-2|TRBD2
CASSQTSGANTGELFF
TGCGCCAGCAGCCAGACTAGCGGAGCGAACACCGGGGAGCTGTTTTTT
>NA|TRBV19|TRBJ1-6|TRBD1
CASSGDRTSALHF
TGTGCCAGTAGTGGGGACAGGACTTCGGCCCTCCACTTT
>NA|TRBV4-3|TRBJ1-1|NA
CASSYGGGVAFF
TGCGCCAGCAGTTACGGGGGGGGTGTTGCTTTCTTT
>NA|TRBV7-2|TRBJ1-1|TRBD1
CASSSGQGNTEAFF
TGTGCCAGCAGCTCGGGACAGGGGAACACTGAAGCTTTCTTT
>NA|TRBV9|TRBJ2-1|NA
CASSPGSRDNEQFF
TGTGCCAGCAGCCCCGGGAGCCGAGACAATGAGCAGTTCTTC
>NA|TRBV28|TRBJ2-7|NA
CAITSVGHPYEQYF
TGTGCCATCACCTCCGTCGGACACCCCTACGAGCAGTACTTC
>NA|TRBV12-3/TRBV12-4|TRBJ2-3|NA
CASSSTGDTQYF
TGTGCCAGCAGCTCGACAGGAGATACGCAGTATTTT
>NA|TRBV19|TRBJ2-7|TRBD1
CASSIDRDPDRGLEQYF
TGTGCCAGTAGTATCGATAGAGACCCGGACAGGGGGCTGGAGCAGTACTTC
>NA|TRBV5-1|TRBJ1-3|NA
CASSLAFTGSGNTIYF
TGCGCCAGCAGCTTGGCATTTACGGGTTCTGGAAACACCATATATTTT
>once|TRBV27|TRBJ1-5|NA
CASSPTGWANGPQHF
TGTGCCAGCAGCCCTACAGGGTGGGCGAATGGGCCCCAGCATTTT